The sequence of this TCR beta chain was determined in a study of CXCR3-negative and CXCR3-positive naive CD8 T cells. cDNA libraries for TRB were generated by 5' RACE incorporating UMI labels. Reprocessing the 5' RACE reads, TCRdb reports a single entry for every CDR3 protein and omits DNA. In total, the table holds some 45,000 distinct CDR3 sequences. In germline, CDR1 is DFQATT, CDR2 SNEGSKA (reference sequence). CDR3 size: 16 residues. The clonotype was recovered from a human donor in good health. Some clones in this sample may be carry-over from other donors' samples. This chain uses TRBV20-1 with TRBJ2-1; TCRdb's D gene call, TRBD1, goes unchecked for lack of DNA. The sample taken for sequencing was naive CXCR3- CD8+ T cells from blood. Described subset: CD45RO-CCR7+CD27+CD95- naive CD8+ T cells lacking CXCR3 (TNR3-). The CDR3 protein is CSGRDRVFEGVNEQFF.